A single sample is the source of the 3 T cell receptor beta chains below, sequenced in a study of blood T cell repertoires in COVID-19. Using immunoSEQ multiplex PCR, the repertoire was profiled, and TCRdb retains in-frame clones only, with some absent. This sample has around 200,000 clones, with around 83% found just once. The sample was peripheral blood. Every receptor here comes from a man aged 50-59 years with active or convalescent COVID-19.

The genes are TRBV27 and TRBJ2-7, with a weak D call TRBD2 (7 bases). This CDR3 comprises 15 residues. Germline loops: CDR1 MNHEY, CDR2 SMNVEV (reference sequence). Trimming removed 4 bases from V and 5 bases from J, with 18 bases in between. In nucleotides, the CDR3 is TGTGCCAGCAGTTCCTTGGGGGCGGGAGCGGACGAGCAGTACTTC. It is translated as CASSSLGAGADEQYF.

The V gene is TRBV10-2, the J gene TRBJ2-1; D remains unclear. The CDR3 runs to 12 residues. The V and J ends lost 10 bases and 6 bases respectively, with 13 bases between them. Germline CDR1 and CDR2: WSHSY and SAAADI. The CDR3 spells CATAILFNEQFF. CDR3 nucleotides: TGCGCCACCGCAATTCTATTCAATGAGCAGTTCTTC.

V and J are TRBV10-2 and TRBJ1-4, with 9 nucleotides matching TRBD1. The germline gives CDR1 WSHSY, CDR2 SAAADI. CDR3 size: 18 residues. The V and J ends lost 1 base and 3 bases, in that order; junction bases with no gene match: 9. CDR3 nucleotide sequence: TGCGCCAGCAGTGAGTGGACAGGGGAGGGAGGCGCTAATGAAAAACTGTTTTTT. Translated: CASSEWTGEGGANEKLFF.